Following are 23 T cell receptor beta chains from one sample sequenced in a study of blood T cell repertoires in COVID-19. Profiled with immunoSEQ multiplex PCR; TCRdb holds only in-frame clones, not every one. The data contain 150,000 to 250,000 clones, 82% of them singletons. The material sequenced was PBMCs or T cells enriched from blood (not recorded which). All receptors derive from a man aged 35-49 years who had recovered from COVID-19.

This chain links TRBV28 with TRBJ2-5; TRBD2 matches 8 bases. This CDR3 has 16 residues. CDR1 is MDHEN, CDR2 SYDVKM, per germline. The ends lost 2 bases at V and 5 bases at J; junction bases unmatched: 10. CDR3: CASSLVFGGAEETQYF. The CDR3 nucleotides are TGTGCCAGCAGTTTAGTATTCGGGGGGGCTGAGGAGACCCAGTACTTC.

The rearrangement joins TRBV5-1 to TRBJ2-5, with a tentative D call TRBD2 (6 bases). This CDR3 contains 14 residues. The V gene lost 2 bases and the J gene lost 2 bases, with 10 bases spanning the gap. Germline CDR1 reads SGHRS; CDR2 reads YFSETQ. For the CDR3, the DNA is TGCGCCAGCAGCTTAGCGGGCAGACAAGAGACCCAGTACTTC. It encodes CASSLAGRQETQYF.

This chain links TRBV5-1 with TRBJ2-1, with no clear D. V lost 3 bases, J lost 2 bases, and 21 bases lay in between. Looked up from germline, CDR1 is SGHRS and CDR2 is YFSETQ. This CDR3 has 18 amino acids. CDR3 coding DNA: TGCGCCAGCAGCTCCCCGGAAATGGAGCCGATACCCTACAATGAGCAGTTCTTC. This codes for CASSSPEMEPIPYNEQFF.

This chain links TRBV5-1 with TRBJ1-2; D uncertain. The germline V gene has CDR1 SGHRS and CDR2 YFSETQ. This CDR3 region has 15 residues. Trimming took 0 bases from V and 7 from J, leaving 16 bases between them. CDR3 amino acids: CASSLVAGNGGGYTF. As DNA, the CDR3 is TGCGCCAGCAGCTTGGTGGCGGGCAACGGAGGTGGCTACACCTTC. The variable domain in full, with the rest retrieved from reference TRBV5-1 and TRBJ1-2, is KAGVTQTPRYLIKTRGQQVTLSCSPISGHRSVSWYQQTPGQGLQFLFEYFSETQRNKGNFPGRFSGRQFSNSRSEMNVSTLELGDSALYLCASSLVAGNGGGYTFGSGTRLTVV.

The V call is TRBV6-2 or TRBV6-3, the J call TRBJ2-7, with D maybe TRBD2 (6 bases). Deletions cut 8 bases from V and 0 bases from J, with 14 bases between. The germline gives CDR1 MNHEY, CDR2 SVGEGT. This CDR3 contains 14 residues. CDR3 in amino acids: CASGRSGSSYEQYF. CDR3 in DNA: TGTGCCAGCGGCCGTAGCGGCAGCTCCTACGAGCAGTACTTC.

The rearrangement uses TRBV7-2 and TRBJ2-3, with TRBD1 matching 8 bases. Looked up from germline, CDR1 is SGHTA and CDR2 is FQGNSA. The trim removed 5 bases at V and 3 bases at J, leaving 7 bases unmatched. CDR3 length: 15 residues. CDR3 DNA: TGTGCCAGCAGCCTGTGGCAGGGGGCGACAGATACGCAGTATTTT. Protein: CASSLWQGATDTQYF. Full variable domain (missing parts from reference TRBV7-2 and TRBJ2-3): GAGVSQSPSNKVTEKGKDVELRCDPISGHTALYWYRQSLGQGLEFLIYFQGNSAPDKSGLPSDRFSAERTGGSVSTLTIQRTQQEDSAVYLCASSLWQGATDTQYFGPGTRLTVL.

V and J are TRBV6-5 and TRBJ2-5; 9 nucleotides agree with TRBD1. The CDR3 covers 15 residues. Germline values: CDR1 MNHEY, CDR2 SVGAGI. Trimming took 2 bases from V and 4 from J; bases not matched to a gene: 5. The chain's CDR3 is CASSYRGQGRETQYF. In DNA form, the CDR3 reads TGTGCCAGCAGTTACCGTGGACAGGGGAGAGAGACCCAGTACTTC.

This rearrangement joins TRBV7-9 to TRBJ1-2; D ambiguous. V lost 3 bases and J 10 bases, leaving 12 bases between the germline ends. Germline CDR1 SEHNR, CDR2 FQNEAQ (reference sequence). CDR3 length: 12 amino acids. This CDR3 is CASSFSGSVYTF. The CDR3, as DNA: TGTGCCAGCAGCTTCAGTGGTAGCGTCTACACCTTC.

V gene TRBV14 combines with J gene TRBJ1-5, with D perhaps matching TRBD1 (5 bases). In germline, CDR1 is SGHDN, CDR2 FVKESK. This CDR3 is built from 17 residues. The ends were cut back, 8 bases at V and 5 bases at J, with 25 bases in the middle. The CDR3 protein is CASPPPGIEALDQPQHF. In DNA, the CDR3 is TGTGCCAGCCCTCCCCCAGGGATTGAGGCTTTGGATCAGCCCCAGCATTTT. Looking up the rest from reference TRBV14 and TRBJ1-5 gives the full variable domain: EAGVTQFPSHSVIEKGQTVTLRCDPISGHDNLYWYRRVMGKEIKFLLHFVKESKQDESGMPNNRFLAERTGGTYSTLKVQPAELEDSGVYFCASPPPGIEALDQPQHFGDGTRLSIL.

The genes are TRBV6-5 and TRBJ2-2, with D unresolved. With 10 bases removed from V and 5 bases from J, the gap between germline ends came to 11 bases. CDR3 length: 12 residues. Germline CDR1 is MNHEY and CDR2 is SVGAGI. The DNA of the CDR3 is TGTGCCACTCTGGTAGTGACCGGGGAGCTGTTTTTT. It is translated as CATLVVTGELFF.

The V and J genes are TRBV3-1 (or the pseudogene TRBV3-2) and TRBJ1-2, with a weak D call TRBD1 (5 bases). V was trimmed by 7 bases and J by 7 bases, leaving 10 bases between them. Germline lookup yields CDR1 LGHDT and CDR2 YNNKEL (reference sequence). The CDR3 has 11 residues. The CDR3, as DNA: TGTGCCAGCAAGGGGAGGGCTGGCTACACCTTC. As protein: CASKGRAGYTF.

The chain carries TRBV7-9 and TRBJ1-4; 8 bases match TRBD1. V was pared by 6 bases and J by 7 bases, with 10 bases of the junction left unmatched. Germline V gives CDR1 SEHNR, CDR2 FQNEAQ (reference sequence). The CDR3 runs 15 residues. CDR3 residues: CASSTTTGTGEKLFF. The CDR3 DNA sequence: TGTGCCAGCAGTACCACGACCGGGACAGGTGAAAAACTGTTTTTT.

The chain couples TRBV5-1 to TRBJ1-2; D is undetermined. The CDR3 length is 14 residues. Germline loops: CDR1 SGHRS, CDR2 YFSETQ. V was clipped by 0 bases and J by 0 bases, with 6 bases between them. CDR3 loop: CASSLGGTNYGYTF. CDR3 DNA: TGCGCCAGCAGCTTGGGCGGGACTAACTATGGCTACACCTTC.

The sample holds a few counts of this clone. The chain recombines TRBV6-5 with TRBJ2-3, with TRBD2 matching over 11 bases. V was clipped by 9 bases and J by 5 bases; unmatched bases: 10. The CDR3 extends over 15 amino acids. Germline CDR1 reads MNHEY; CDR2 reads SVGAGI. The CDR3 sequence is CASAILAGVGDTQYF. CDR3 nucleotides: TGTGCCAGTGCAATACTAGCGGGAGTAGGAGATACGCAGTATTTT.

The chain has TRBV6-2 or TRBV6-3 and TRBJ1-2, with a weak D call TRBD1 (6 bases). Germline assignment: CDR1 MNHEY and CDR2 SVGEGT. Trimming took off 4 bases at V and 2 bases at J, with 11 bases between the two ends. CDR3 length: 14 residues. CDR3 sequence: CASSSTQGNYGYTF. CDR3 coding DNA: TGTGCCAGCAGTTCGACTCAGGGGAACTATGGCTACACCTTC.

In its sample, this clone was seen once. The CDR3 here is CASSPQTASFEKLFF. CDR3 nucleotide sequence: TGTGCCAGCAGCCCTCAGACAGCCTCGTTTGAAAAACTGTTTTTT. The chain carries TRBV9 and TRBJ1-4; TRBD1 might be the D (5 bases). V shed 4 bases and J shed 7 bases, with 17 bases lying between them. This CDR3 has 15 residues. The germline V gene encodes CDR1 SGDLS and CDR2 YYNGEE.

The V and J genes are TRBV7-2 and TRBJ1-2; D might be TRBD1 (5 bases). Trimming removed 1 base at V and 3 bases at J, with 15 bases between. The CDR3 runs 16 residues. Germline CDR1 reads SGHTA; CDR2 reads FQGNSA. Here the CDR3 reads CASSLDPGRGYYGYTF. In DNA, the CDR3 is TGTGCCAGCAGCTTAGATCCGGGGAGGGGTTACTATGGCTACACCTTC. The entire variable domain, with the rest obtained from reference TRBV7-2 and TRBJ1-2, is as follows: GAGVSQSPSNKVTEKGKDVELRCDPISGHTALYWYRQSLGQGLEFLIYFQGNSAPDKSGLPSDRFSAERTGGSVSTLTIQRTQQEDSAVYLCASSLDPGRGYYGYTFGSGTRLTVV.

The table lists this clone with a count of one. This chain uses TRBV5-4 with TRBJ2-7; no clear D gene. V was trimmed by 7 bases and J by 4 bases, leaving 12 bases between them. This CDR3 contains 12 residues. Germline CDR1 and CDR2: SGHNT and YYREEE (reference sequence). CDR3 in amino acids: CASGRYGYEQYV. The CDR3 DNA reads TGTGCCAGCGGTAGATACGGTTACGAGCAGTACGTC.

The CDR3 reads CASSPASGYEQYV. CDR3 sequence (DNA): TGTGCCAGCTCACCAGCCAGCGGCTACGAGCAGTACGTC. The rearrangement joins TRBV18 to TRBJ2-7, with TRBD2 as a possible D gene (5 bases). Between the trimmed V and J ends, which lost 2 bases and 3 bases, there was a span of 8 bases. The length of the CDR3 is 13 residues. The germline V gene encodes CDR1 KGHSH and CDR2 LQKENI.

CDR3 nucleotides: TGCGCCAGCAGCCGATTGTGGGGGCCCGACCGCTCCTACAATGAGCAGTTCTTC. Residues: CASSRLWGPDRSYNEQFF. This chain links TRBV5-1 with TRBJ2-1, with a weak D call TRBD1 (6 bases). Trimming pared 4 bases from V and 0 bases from J, leaving 20 bases between. Germline lookup yields CDR1 SGHRS and CDR2 YFSETQ. The CDR3 sequence is 18 residues long.

The J gene is TRBJ1-1, the V gene TRBV24-1; 10 bases align to TRBD1. Trimming cost V 2 bases and J 4 bases; bases outside gene matches: 3. CDR3 length: 15 residues. Germline V gives CDR1 KGHDR, CDR2 SFDVKD. The DNA for the CDR3 is TGTGCCACCAGTGATTCCGGGACAGGGGTCACTGAAGCTTTCTTT. This translates into CATSDSGTGVTEAFF.

The chain employs TRBV7-9 and TRBJ1-6, with 11 bases aligning to TRBD1. CDR1 and CDR2 (germline): SEHNR, FQNEAQ (reference sequence). The CDR3 runs 18 residues. V was clipped by 2 bases and J by 7 bases; unmatched bases: 10. The CDR3 sequence: CASSLRLGQGAWNSPLHF. In DNA, the CDR3 is TGTGCCAGCAGCTTACGCCTCGGACAGGGGGCCTGGAATTCACCCCTCCACTTT.

This clone was detected a few times. V gene TRBV11-1 combines with J gene TRBJ2-1; a weak D match, TRBD2 (6 bases). There are 16 residues in the CDR3. V lost 2 bases to trimming and J lost 2 bases, with 13 bases between them. Germline V CDR1 and CDR2: SGHAT, FQDESV (reference sequence). The CDR3 loop is CASSLKVAAPYNEQFF. CDR3 nucleotide sequence: TGTGCCAGCAGCTTAAAGGTAGCGGCTCCCTACAATGAGCAGTTCTTC.